This T cell receptor (beta chain) is drawn from a study of cytomegalovirus exposure and HLA in healthy donors. Trimming pared 3 bases from V and 12 bases from J, leaving 24 bases between. The CDR3 covers 15 residues. Germline lookup yields CDR1 SGDLS and CDR2 YYNGEE. In the PCR, 60 Vbeta and 13 Jbeta primers were used. Using immunoSEQ multiplex PCR, the repertoire was profiled, and TCRdb retains in-frame clones only, with some absent. The sample lists some 150,000 clones, roughly 80% seen once, with over 10% in the top ten. This chain joins TRBV9 and TRBJ1-1; D perhaps matches TRBD1 (6 bases). This sequence was found in a woman between 50 and 59 years old in good health and CMV-seronegative. Source material: PBMCs. CDR3 loop: CASSELQGSVGVPFF. The CDR3 nucleotides are TGTGCCAGCAGCGAACTACAGGGATCGGTAGGGGTACCTTTCTTT.